This TCR beta chain was profiled in a study of T cell responses to AZD1222 COVID-19 vaccine. Study background: Pooled together were second doses at about 4 or about 12 weeks.

The CDR3 runs 13 residues. Germline loops: CDR1 MNHEY, CDR2 SMNVEV (reference sequence). V was pared by 4 bases and J by 6 bases, with 13 bases between. The sample holds one count of this clone. Its antigen is undetermined. Study outcomes and limitations: Spike was spanned by vaccine-associated CD4 TCRs, which were dominant at 160-218 and 743-854.

Sequenced by immunoSEQ multiplex PCR; TCRdb stores in-frame clones only, minus some. The sample includes about 140,000 clones, approximately 90% of them seen just once. The chain has TRBV27 and TRBJ2-7; a possible D gene is TRBD1 (5 bases). The sequenced sample was peripheral blood, obtained on day 0 of AZD1222 vaccination. This clonotype originated in an adult in good health. The DNA for the CDR3 is TGTGCCAGCAGTTGGTTCCTAGGGGTCGAGCAGTACTTC. Translated, it gives CASSWFLGVEQYF.